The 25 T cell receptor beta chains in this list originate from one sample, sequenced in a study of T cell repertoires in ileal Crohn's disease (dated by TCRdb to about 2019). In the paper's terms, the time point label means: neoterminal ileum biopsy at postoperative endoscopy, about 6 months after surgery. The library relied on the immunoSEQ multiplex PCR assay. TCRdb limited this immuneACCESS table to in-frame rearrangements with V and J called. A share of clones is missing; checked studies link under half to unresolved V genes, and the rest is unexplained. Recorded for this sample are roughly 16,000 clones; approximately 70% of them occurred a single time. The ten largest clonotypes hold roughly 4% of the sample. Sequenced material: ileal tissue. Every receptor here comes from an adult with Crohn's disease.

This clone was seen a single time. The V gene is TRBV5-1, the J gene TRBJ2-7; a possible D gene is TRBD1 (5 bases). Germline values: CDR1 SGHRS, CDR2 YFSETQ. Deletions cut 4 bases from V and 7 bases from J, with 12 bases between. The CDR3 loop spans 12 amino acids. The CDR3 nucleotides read TGCGCCAGCAGCGTGACAGAGGAGGAGCAGTACTTC. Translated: CASSVTEEEQYF. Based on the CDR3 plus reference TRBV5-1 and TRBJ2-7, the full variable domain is KAGVTQTPRYLIKTRGQQVTLSCSPISGHRSVSWYQQTPGQGLQFLFEYFSETQRNKGNFPGRFSGRQFSNSRSEMNVSTLELGDSALYLCASSVTEEEQYFGPGTRLTVT.

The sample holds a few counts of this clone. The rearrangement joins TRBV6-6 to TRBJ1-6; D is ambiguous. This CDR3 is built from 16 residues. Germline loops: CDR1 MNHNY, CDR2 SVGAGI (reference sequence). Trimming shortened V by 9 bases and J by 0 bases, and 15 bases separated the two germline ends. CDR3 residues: CASKKTGSSYNSPLHF. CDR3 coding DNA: TGTGCCAGTAAGAAGACGGGAAGCTCCTATAATTCACCCCTCCACTTT.

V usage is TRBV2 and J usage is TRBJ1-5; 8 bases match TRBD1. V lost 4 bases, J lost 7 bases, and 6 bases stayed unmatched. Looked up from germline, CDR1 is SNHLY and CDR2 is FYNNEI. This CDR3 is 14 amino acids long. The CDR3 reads CASSGTGRRQPQHF. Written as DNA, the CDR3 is TGTGCCAGCAGTGGGACAGGGAGGCGACAGCCCCAGCATTTT.

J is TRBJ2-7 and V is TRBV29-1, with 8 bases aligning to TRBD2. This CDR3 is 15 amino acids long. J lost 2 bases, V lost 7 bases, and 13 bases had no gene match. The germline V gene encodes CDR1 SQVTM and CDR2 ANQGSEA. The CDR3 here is CSAGGGSNSPYEQYF. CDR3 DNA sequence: TGCAGCGCGGGGGGGGGCTCAAACAGCCCCTACGAGCAGTACTTC.

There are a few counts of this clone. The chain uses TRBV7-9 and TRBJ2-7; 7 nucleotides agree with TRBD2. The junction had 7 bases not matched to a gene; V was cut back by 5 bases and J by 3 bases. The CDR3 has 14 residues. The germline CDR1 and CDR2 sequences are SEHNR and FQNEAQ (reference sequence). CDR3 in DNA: TGTGCCAGCAGCGGGGACTACGCTAGCTACGAGCAGTACTTC. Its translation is CASSGDYASYEQYF.

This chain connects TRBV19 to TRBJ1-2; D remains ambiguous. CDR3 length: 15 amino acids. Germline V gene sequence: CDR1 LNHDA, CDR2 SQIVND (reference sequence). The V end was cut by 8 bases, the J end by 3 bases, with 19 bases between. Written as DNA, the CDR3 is TGTGCCAGTTGGAACAGCGGAGCATCTTACTATGGCTACACCTTC. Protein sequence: CASWNSGASYYGYTF.

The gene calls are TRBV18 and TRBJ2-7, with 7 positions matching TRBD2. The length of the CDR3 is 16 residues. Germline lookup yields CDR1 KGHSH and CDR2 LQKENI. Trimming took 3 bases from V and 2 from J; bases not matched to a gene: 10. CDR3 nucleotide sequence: TGTGCCAGCTCACCCAGGAGCGGGATTGGGGCCTACGAGCAGTACTTC. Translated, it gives CASSPRSGIGAYEQYF.

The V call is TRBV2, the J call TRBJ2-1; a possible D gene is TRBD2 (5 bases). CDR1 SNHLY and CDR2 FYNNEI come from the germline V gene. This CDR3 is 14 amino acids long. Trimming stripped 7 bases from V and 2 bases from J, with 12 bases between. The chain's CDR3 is CASKRTSAYNEQFF. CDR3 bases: TGTGCCAGCAAGCGGACCAGCGCCTACAATGAGCAGTTCTTC.

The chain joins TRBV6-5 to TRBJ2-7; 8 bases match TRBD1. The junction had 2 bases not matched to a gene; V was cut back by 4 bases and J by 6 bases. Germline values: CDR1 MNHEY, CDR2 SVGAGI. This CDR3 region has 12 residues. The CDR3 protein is CASSLTGGEQYF. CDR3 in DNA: TGTGCCAGCAGTTTAACAGGGGGCGAGCAGTACTTC.

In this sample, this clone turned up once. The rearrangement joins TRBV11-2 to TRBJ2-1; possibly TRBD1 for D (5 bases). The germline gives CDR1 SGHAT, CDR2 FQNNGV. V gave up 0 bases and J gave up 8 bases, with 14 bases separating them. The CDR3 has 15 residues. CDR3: CASSLDGDSGHEQFF. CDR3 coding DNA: TGTGCCAGCAGCTTAGATGGTGACAGTGGCCATGAGCAGTTCTTC. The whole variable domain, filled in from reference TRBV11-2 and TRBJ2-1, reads EAGVAQSPRYKIIEKRQSVAFWCNPISGHATLYWYQQILGQGPKLLIQFQNNGVVDDSQLPKDRFSAERLKGVDSTLKIQPAKLEDSAVYLCASSLDGDSGHEQFFGPGTRLTVL.

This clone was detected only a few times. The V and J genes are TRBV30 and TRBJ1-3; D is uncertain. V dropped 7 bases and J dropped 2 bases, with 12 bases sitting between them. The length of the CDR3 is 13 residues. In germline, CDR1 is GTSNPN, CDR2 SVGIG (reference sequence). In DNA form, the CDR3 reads TGTGCCTATGAAATTCCAGCTGGAAACACCATATATTTT. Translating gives CAYEIPAGNTIYF.

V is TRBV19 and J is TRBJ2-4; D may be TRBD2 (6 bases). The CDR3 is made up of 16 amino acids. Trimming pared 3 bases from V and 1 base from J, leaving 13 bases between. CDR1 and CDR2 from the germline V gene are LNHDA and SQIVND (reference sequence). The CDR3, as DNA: TGTGCCAGTAGTATTGGAGGGCAAAGGGCCAAAAACATTCAGTACTTC. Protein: CASSIGGQRAKNIQYF.

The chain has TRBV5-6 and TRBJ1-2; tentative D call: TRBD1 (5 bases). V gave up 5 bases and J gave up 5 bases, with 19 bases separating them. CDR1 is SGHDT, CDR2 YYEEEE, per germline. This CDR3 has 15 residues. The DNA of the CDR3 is TGTGCCAGCAGTCCCACCTCCAGGGCCGGATATGGCTACACCTTC. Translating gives CASSPTSRAGYGYTF.

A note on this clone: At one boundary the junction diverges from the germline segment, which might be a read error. The CDR3 spells CASSPEGVFNTGELFF. The CDR3 coding sequence is TGTGCTAGCAGCCCCGAGGGGGTGTTTAACACCGGGGAGCTGTTTTTT. The chain employs TRBV7-7 and TRBJ2-2; D is perhaps TRBD1 (6 bases). Germline-derived CDR1 and CDR2 are SSHAT and FNYEAQ (reference sequence). There are 16 residues in the CDR3.

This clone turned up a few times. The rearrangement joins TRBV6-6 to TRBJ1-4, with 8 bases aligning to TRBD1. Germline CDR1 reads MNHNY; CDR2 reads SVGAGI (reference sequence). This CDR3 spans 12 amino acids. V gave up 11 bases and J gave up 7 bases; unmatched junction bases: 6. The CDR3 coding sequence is TGTGCCGGTCGAACAGGGGGTGAAAAACTGTTTTTT. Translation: CAGRTGGEKLFF.

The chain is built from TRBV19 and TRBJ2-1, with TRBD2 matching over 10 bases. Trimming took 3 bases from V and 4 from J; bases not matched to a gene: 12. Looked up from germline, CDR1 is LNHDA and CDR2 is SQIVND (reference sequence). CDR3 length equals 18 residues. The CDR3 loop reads CASSIYGAGGPRYNEQFF. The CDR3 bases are TGTGCCAGTAGTATCTACGGAGCGGGGGGGCCAAGGTACAATGAGCAGTTCTTC. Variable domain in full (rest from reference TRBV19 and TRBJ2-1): DGGITQSPKYLFRKEGQNVTLSCEQNLNHDAMYWYRQDPGQGLRLIYYSQIVNDFQKGDIAEGYSVSREKKESFPLTVTSAQKNPTAFYLCASSIYGAGGPRYNEQFFGPGTRLTVL.

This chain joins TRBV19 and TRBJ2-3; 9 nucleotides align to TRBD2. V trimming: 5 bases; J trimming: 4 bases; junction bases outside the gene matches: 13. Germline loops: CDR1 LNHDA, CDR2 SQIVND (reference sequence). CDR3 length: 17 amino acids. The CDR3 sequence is CASSDSGSGSNADTQYF. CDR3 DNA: TGTGCCAGTAGTGATAGCGGGAGTGGTTCTAATGCAGATACGCAGTATTTT.

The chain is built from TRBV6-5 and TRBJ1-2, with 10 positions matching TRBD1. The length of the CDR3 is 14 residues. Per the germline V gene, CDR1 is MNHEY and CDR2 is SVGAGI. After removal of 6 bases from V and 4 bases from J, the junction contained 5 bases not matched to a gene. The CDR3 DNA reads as TGTGCCAGCAGACTCGGACAGGGGGTCTATGGCTACACCTTC. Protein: CASRLGQGVYGYTF.

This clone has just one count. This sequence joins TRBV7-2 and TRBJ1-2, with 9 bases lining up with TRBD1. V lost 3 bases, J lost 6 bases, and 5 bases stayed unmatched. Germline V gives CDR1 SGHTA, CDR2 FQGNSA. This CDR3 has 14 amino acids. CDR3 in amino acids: CASSFLQGADGYTF. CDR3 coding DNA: TGTGCCAGCAGCTTCCTACAGGGGGCGGATGGCTACACCTTC.

CDR3 in amino acids: CASSLFAGSQPQHF. As DNA, the CDR3 is TGTGCCAGCAGCTTATTTGCAGGTAGTCAGCCCCAGCATTTT. The V gene is TRBV7-6, the J gene TRBJ1-5; D not resolved. V lost 2 bases, J lost 6 bases, and 11 bases lay in between. In germline, CDR1 is SGHVS, CDR2 FNYEAQ. This CDR3 has 14 residues.

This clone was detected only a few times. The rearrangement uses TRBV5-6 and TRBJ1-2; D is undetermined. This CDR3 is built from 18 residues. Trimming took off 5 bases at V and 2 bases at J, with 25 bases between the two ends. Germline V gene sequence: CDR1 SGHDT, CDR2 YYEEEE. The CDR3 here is CASRARGHSTDVNYGYTF. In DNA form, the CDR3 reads TGTGCCAGCAGAGCCCGCGGGCACTCCACTGACGTGAACTATGGCTACACCTTC.

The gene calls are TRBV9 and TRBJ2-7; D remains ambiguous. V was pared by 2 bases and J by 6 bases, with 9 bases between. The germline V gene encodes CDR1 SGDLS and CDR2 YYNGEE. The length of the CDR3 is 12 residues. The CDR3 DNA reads TGTGCCAGCAGCGTGAACAGTGGCGAGCAGTACTTC. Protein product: CASSVNSGEQYF.

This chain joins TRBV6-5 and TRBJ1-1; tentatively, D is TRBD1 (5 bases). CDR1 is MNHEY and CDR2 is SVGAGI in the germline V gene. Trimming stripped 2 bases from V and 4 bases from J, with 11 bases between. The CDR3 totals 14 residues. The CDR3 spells CASSYNAGSTEAFF. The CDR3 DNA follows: TGTGCCAGCAGTTACAACGCAGGGTCCACTGAAGCTTTCTTT.

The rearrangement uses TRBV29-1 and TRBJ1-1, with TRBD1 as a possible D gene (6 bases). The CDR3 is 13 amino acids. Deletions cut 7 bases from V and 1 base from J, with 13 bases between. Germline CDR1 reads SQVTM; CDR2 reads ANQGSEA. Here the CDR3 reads CSAMTGGNTEAFF. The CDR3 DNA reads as TGCAGCGCCATGACAGGAGGGAACACTGAAGCTTTCTTT.

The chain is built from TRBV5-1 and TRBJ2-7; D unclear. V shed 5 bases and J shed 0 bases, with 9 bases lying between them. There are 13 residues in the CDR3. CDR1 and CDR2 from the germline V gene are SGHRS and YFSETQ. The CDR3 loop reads CASRTVSSYEQYF. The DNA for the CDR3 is TGCGCCAGCAGGACTGTTTCCTCCTACGAGCAGTACTTC.